Below, 16 T cell receptor beta chains from the same sample are listed, as sequenced in a study of blood T cell repertoires in COVID-19. Profiling relied on immunoSEQ multiplex PCR, and the TCRdb table lists in-frame clones only, not all of them. The table lists roughly 140,000 clones, roughly 84% of them singletons. Sequencing input: peripheral blood. The receptor set was obtained from a woman aged 55-69 years with COVID-19, enrolled during active disease.

This chain links TRBV5-1 with TRBJ2-4, with 7 bases matching TRBD2. Germline assignment: CDR1 SGHRS and CDR2 YFSETQ. This CDR3 spans 15 amino acids. V shed 1 base, J shed 10 bases, and the junction held 11 bases outside the gene matches. CDR3: CASSLSRGSGAIQYF. The CDR3 coding sequence is TGCGCCAGCAGCTTGAGCCGGGGGAGCGGGGCAATTCAGTACTTC. Complete variable domain (other parts from reference TRBV5-1 and TRBJ2-4): KAGVTQTPRYLIKTRGQQVTLSCSPISGHRSVSWYQQTPGQGLQFLFEYFSETQRNKGNFPGRFSGRQFSNSRSEMNVSTLELGDSALYLCASSLSRGSGAIQYFGAGTRLSVL.

V is TRBV24-1 and J is TRBJ1-1; TRBD1 matches at 9 bases. Germline V gene lookup returns CDR1 KGHDR and CDR2 SFDVKD. Trimming cost V 4 bases and J 11 bases; bases outside gene matches: 4. The CDR3 has 12 amino acids. The CDR3 spells CATSEDRGHAFF. DNA of the CDR3: TGTGCCACCAGTGAGGACAGGGGCCATGCTTTCTTT.

This clone has only a few counts. This rearrangement joins TRBV24-1 to TRBJ2-2; TRBD1 is a possible D gene (7 bases). The CDR3 has 13 residues. Looked up from germline, CDR1 is KGHDR and CDR2 is SFDVKD. V gave up 4 bases and J gave up 7 bases, with 9 bases separating them. The CDR3 DNA reads TGTGCCACCAGTGACAGGGGGGTCGGGGAGCTGTTTTTT. Translation gives CATSDRGVGELFF.

At least ten counts were recorded for this clone. The chain has TRBV4-1 and TRBJ1-2; D is unresolved. The CDR3 spans 13 residues. Germline CDR1 reads MGHRA; CDR2 reads YSYEKL. V lost 6 bases and J 1 base, leaving 9 bases between the germline ends. The CDR3 nucleotides read TGCGCCAGCAGTAAACTTATTAACTATGGCTACACCTTC. Encoded protein: CASSKLINYGYTF.

This clone showed up many times. This chain links TRBV6-1 with TRBJ2-2, with a weak D call TRBD1 (5 bases). CDR1 MNHNS and CDR2 SASEGT come from the germline V gene. V was shortened by 2 bases and J by 7 bases, with 14 bases between the two germline ends. CDR3 size: 15 residues. In nucleotides, the CDR3 is TGTGCCAGCAGTGAAACAGGATCGGCTCGCGGGGAGCTGTTTTTT. This gives the protein CASSETGSARGELFF.

V is TRBV19 and J is TRBJ1-1; the D gene is possibly TRBD1 (5 bases). Per germline, CDR1 LNHDA and CDR2 SQIVND (reference sequence). This CDR3 is built from 13 residues. Trimming left V 6 bases short and J 11 bases short, with 19 bases between. The CDR3 reads CASSLVRGSGAFF. The CDR3 DNA reads TGTGCCAGTAGCCTCGTGCGGGGGAGTGGGGCTTTCTTT.

This rearrangement joins TRBV3-1 (or the pseudogene TRBV3-2) to TRBJ1-1; D gene unclear. Germline CDR1 and CDR2: LGHDT and YNNKEL (reference sequence). V lost 0 bases, J lost 4 bases, and 9 bases lay in between. The CDR3 runs 14 residues. For the CDR3, the DNA is TGTGCCAGCAGCCAAGATCGAGGAAGCACTGAAGCTTTCTTT. This codes for CASSQDRGSTEAFF.

This rearrangement joins TRBV6-6 to TRBJ1-4; D may be TRBD1 (5 bases). Trimming took off 7 bases at V and 6 bases at J, with 15 bases between the two ends. Per the germline V gene, CDR1 is MNHNY and CDR2 is SVGAGI (reference sequence). This CDR3 is 14 amino acids long. The CDR3 loop reads CASTPRVGDEKLFF. The CDR3 nucleotides read TGTGCCAGCACCCCCCGGGTAGGGGATGAAAAACTGTTTTTT.

The CDR3: CATQGLGAFF. CDR3 coding DNA: TGTGCCACCCAGGGTCTAGGTGCTTTCTTT. V usage is TRBV19 and J usage is TRBJ1-1, with D maybe TRBD1 (5 bases). The CDR3 is made up of 10 amino acids. Germline V gene data show CDR1 as LNHDA and CDR2 as SQIVND (reference sequence). V lost 10 bases and J lost 11, with 14 bases in between.

The chain carries TRBV5-1 and TRBJ2-2; 7 bases map to TRBD2. The germline gives CDR1 SGHRS, CDR2 YFSETQ. This CDR3 comprises 15 residues. V lost 0 bases, J lost 4 bases, and 3 bases stayed unmatched. The CDR3 spells CASSLEGRVTGELFF. DNA of the CDR3: TGCGCCAGCAGCTTGGAAGGGAGGGTCACCGGGGAGCTGTTTTTT.

The chain carries TRBV18 and TRBJ1-2, with a weak D call TRBD1 (6 bases). Germline CDR1 reads KGHSH; CDR2 reads LQKENI. Trimming stripped 3 bases from V and 4 bases from J, with 18 bases between. This CDR3 is 16 amino acids long. The CDR3 spells CASSPDRAAGGYGYTF. Here the CDR3 DNA reads TGTGCCAGCTCACCGGACAGAGCCGCAGGAGGCTATGGCTACACCTTC.

The chain employs TRBV4-1 and TRBJ1-4, with D possibly being TRBD1 (6 bases). The germline V gene has CDR1 MGHRA and CDR2 YSYEKL. The CDR3 has 15 residues. Trimming pared 3 bases from V and 8 bases from J, leaving 16 bases between. This CDR3 is CASSHDGQLSEKLFF. CDR3 DNA: TGCGCCAGCAGCCATGATGGACAGCTATCCGAAAAACTGTTTTTT.

The chain recombines TRBV7-2 with TRBJ1-2; the D gene is possibly TRBD1 (6 bases). The CDR3 covers 15 residues. Germline values: CDR1 SGHTA, CDR2 FQGNSA. The V end lost 5 bases, the J end lost 4 bases, and 17 bases lay between the germline ends. CDR3 sequence (DNA): TGTGCCAGCAGCCGGTTACCCGGACAGCTCTATGGCTACACCTTC. Amino acid sequence: CASSRLPGQLYGYTF.

V and J are TRBV6-6 and TRBJ1-5; no clear D gene. The V and J ends lost 5 bases and 11 bases respectively, with 10 bases between them. CDR3 length: 11 residues. The germline CDR1 and CDR2 sequences are MNHNY and SVGAGI (reference sequence). The CDR3 loop is CASSELEAQHF. The CDR3 DNA sequence: TGTGCCAGCAGTGAATTAGAAGCCCAGCATTTT.

This sequence joins TRBV19 and TRBJ2-2; 10 bases line up with TRBD2. The trim removed 3 bases at V and 3 bases at J, leaving 4 bases unmatched. This CDR3 comprises 16 residues. Germline V gives CDR1 LNHDA, CDR2 SQIVND (reference sequence). CDR3 bases: TGTGCCAGTAGTATCTTAGCGGGGGGCGACACCGGGGAGCTGTTTTTT. Translation: CASSILAGGDTGELFF.

The J gene is TRBJ2-7, the V gene TRBV3-1 (or the pseudogene TRBV3-2); a weak D match, TRBD1 (5 bases). The CDR3 covers 13 residues. V lost 0 bases to trimming and J lost 2 bases, with 5 bases between them. Germline V gene data show CDR1 as LGHDT and CDR2 as YNNKEL (reference sequence). CDR3 sequence (DNA): TGTGCCAGCAGCCAAGACAGGGCCTACGAGCAGTACTTC. It yields the protein CASSQDRAYEQYF.